This entry concerns a single TCR beta chain. The sample comes from a study of T cell responses to AZD1222 COVID-19 vaccine. Overall study: Second-dose intervals of approximately 4 or approximately 12 weeks were pooled.

Germline values: CDR1 SGDLS, CDR2 YYNGEE. The CDR3 totals 15 residues. V lost 2 bases, J lost 6 bases, and 3 bases stayed unmatched. Clones were sequenced by immunoSEQ multiplex PCR, and TCRdb holds only the in-frame ones, with some missing. Of around 130,000 clones detected, roughly 90% appear once; the ten largest clones hold roughly 1.5%. This chain joins TRBV9 and TRBJ1-4; 11 bases are a match to TRBD1. The sequence came from an adult in good health. Sequenced material: peripheral blood, taken on day 0 of AZD1222 vaccination. The CDR3 is CASSVGQGADEKLFF. In DNA form, the CDR3 reads TGTGCCAGCAGCGTCGGACAGGGGGCTGATGAAAAACTGTTTTTT.